This passage covers 3 T cell receptor beta chains from one sample sequenced in a study of shared clonotypes between healthy human individuals. The method was immunoSEQ multiplex PCR; TCRdb's version includes in-frame clones alone and lacks a portion of them. In the table there are millions of clones, 90% to 95% of which are singletons. The sample taken for sequencing was naive CD4+ T cells sorted from blood. Stated subset: CD45RA+ positively selected. These receptors came from a man aged 18 to 29 in good health.

This chain joins TRBV19 and TRBJ2-7; no clear D gene. There are 14 residues in the CDR3. Germline loops: CDR1 LNHDA, CDR2 SQIVND (reference sequence). V dropped 1 base and J dropped 3 bases, with 10 bases sitting between them. CDR3 residues: CASSIGPGFYEQYF. In nucleotides, the CDR3 is TGTGCCAGTAGTATAGGTCCAGGTTTCTACGAGCAGTACTTC.

The CDR3 is CASMSGGSYEQYF. The CDR3 coding sequence is TGTGCCAGCATGAGCGGGGGCTCATACGAGCAGTACTTC. The chain couples TRBV28 to TRBJ2-7, with TRBD2 matching over 8 bases. In germline, CDR1 is MDHEN, CDR2 SYDVKM. Trimming took 7 bases from V and 4 from J; bases not matched to a gene: 6. The CDR3 length is 13 residues.

As regards this clone: The sample carries other DNA sequences with the same CDR3. J is TRBJ2-7 and V is TRBV7-2, with D possibly being TRBD1 (6 bases). V gave up 1 base and J gave up 0 bases, with 10 bases separating them. Per germline, CDR1 SGHTA and CDR2 FQGNSA. The CDR3 totals 15 residues. The CDR3 region is CASSLGRGSSYEQYF. DNA of the CDR3: TGTGCCAGCAGCTTAGGTAGGGGGAGCTCCTACGAGCAGTACTTC.